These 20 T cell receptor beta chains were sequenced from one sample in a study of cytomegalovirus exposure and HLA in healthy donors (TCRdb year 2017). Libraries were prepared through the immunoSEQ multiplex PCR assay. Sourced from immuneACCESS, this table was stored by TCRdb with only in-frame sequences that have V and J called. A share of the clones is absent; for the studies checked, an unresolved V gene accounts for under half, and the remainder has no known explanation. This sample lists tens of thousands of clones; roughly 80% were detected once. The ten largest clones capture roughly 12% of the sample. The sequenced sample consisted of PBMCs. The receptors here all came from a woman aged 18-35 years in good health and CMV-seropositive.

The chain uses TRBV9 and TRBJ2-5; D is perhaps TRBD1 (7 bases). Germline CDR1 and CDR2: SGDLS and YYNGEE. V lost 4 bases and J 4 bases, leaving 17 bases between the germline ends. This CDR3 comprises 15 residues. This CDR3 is CASSQSGAGGETQYF. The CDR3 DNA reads TGTGCCAGCAGCCAATCGGGGGCAGGGGGAGAGACCCAGTACTTC.

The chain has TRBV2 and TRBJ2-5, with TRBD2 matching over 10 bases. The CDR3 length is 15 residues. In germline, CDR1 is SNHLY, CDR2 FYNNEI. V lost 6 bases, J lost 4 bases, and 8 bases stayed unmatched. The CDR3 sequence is CASRTGAGGLETQYF. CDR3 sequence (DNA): TGTGCCAGCAGAACTGGAGCGGGGGGGCTAGAGACCCAGTACTTC.

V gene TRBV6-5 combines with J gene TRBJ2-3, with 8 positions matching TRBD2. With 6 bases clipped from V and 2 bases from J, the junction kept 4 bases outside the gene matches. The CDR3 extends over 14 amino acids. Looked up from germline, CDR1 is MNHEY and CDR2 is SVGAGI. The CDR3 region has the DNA TGTGCCAGCAGCCGGGGACTAGTCACAGATACGCAGTATTTT. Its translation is CASSRGLVTDTQYF.

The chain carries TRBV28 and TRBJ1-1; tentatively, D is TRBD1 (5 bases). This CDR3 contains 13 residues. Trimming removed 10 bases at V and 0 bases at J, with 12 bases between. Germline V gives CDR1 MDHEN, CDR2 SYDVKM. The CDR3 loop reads CATTGLMNTEAFF. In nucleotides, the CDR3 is TGTGCCACCACGGGACTGATGAACACTGAAGCTTTCTTT.

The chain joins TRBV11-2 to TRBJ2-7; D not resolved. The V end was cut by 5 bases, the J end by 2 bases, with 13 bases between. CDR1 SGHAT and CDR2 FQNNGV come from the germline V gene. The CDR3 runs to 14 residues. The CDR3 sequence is CASSATLMTYEQYF. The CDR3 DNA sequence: TGTGCCAGCAGCGCGACACTGATGACCTACGAGCAGTACTTC.

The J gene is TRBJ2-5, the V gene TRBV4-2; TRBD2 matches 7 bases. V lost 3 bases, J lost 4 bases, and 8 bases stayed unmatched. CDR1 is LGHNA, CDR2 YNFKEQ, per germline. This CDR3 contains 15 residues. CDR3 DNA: TGTGCCAGCAGCCAGGCCTCTGGCGGGGGAGAGACCCAGTACTTC. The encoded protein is CASSQASGGGETQYF.

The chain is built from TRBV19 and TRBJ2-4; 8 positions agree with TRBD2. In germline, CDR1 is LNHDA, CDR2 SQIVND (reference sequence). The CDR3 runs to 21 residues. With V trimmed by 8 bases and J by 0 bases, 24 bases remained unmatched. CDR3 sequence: CASRSLRLAGQRGGAKNIQYF. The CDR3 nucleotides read TGTGCCAGTCGATCCCTCAGACTAGCTGGGCAACGGGGGGGAGCCAAAAACATTCAGTACTTC.

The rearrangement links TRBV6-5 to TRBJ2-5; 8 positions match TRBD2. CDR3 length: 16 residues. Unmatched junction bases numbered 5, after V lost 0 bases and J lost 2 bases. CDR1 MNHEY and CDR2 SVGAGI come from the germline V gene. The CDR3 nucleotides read TGTGCCAGCAGTTACTCTACTAGCGGAATACAAGAGACCCAGTACTTC. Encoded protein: CASSYSTSGIQETQYF.

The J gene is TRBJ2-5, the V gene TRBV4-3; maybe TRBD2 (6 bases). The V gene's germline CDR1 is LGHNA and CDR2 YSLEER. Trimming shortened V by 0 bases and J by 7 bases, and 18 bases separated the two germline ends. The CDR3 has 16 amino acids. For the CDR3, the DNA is TGCGCCAGCAGCCAAGAATTCGGAGGGATAGGAGTGACCCAGTACTTC. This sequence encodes CASSQEFGGIGVTQYF.

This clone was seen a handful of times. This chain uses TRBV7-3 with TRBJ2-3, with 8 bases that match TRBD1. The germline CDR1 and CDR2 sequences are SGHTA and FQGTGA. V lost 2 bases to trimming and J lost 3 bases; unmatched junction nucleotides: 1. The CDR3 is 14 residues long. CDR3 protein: CASSLQGATDTQYF. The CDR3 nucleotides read TGTGCCAGCAGCTTACAGGGGGCGACAGATACGCAGTATTTT.

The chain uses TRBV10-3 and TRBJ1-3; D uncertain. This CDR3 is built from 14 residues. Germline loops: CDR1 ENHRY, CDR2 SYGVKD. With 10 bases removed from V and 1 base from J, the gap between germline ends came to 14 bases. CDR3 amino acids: CATQTGDSGNTIYF. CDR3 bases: TGTGCCACCCAAACGGGAGATTCTGGAAACACCATATATTTT.

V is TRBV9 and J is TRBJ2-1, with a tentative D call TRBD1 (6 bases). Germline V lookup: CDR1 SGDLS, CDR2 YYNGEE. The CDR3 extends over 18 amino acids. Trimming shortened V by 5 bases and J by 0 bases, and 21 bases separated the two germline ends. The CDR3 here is CASSRLSGTHGSYNEQFF. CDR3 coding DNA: TGTGCCAGCAGTCGCTTATCCGGGACACATGGCTCCTACAATGAGCAGTTCTTC.

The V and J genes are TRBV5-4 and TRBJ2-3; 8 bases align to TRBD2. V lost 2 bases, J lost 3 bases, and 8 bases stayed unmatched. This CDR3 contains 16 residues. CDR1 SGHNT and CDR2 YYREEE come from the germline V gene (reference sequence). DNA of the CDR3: TGTGCCAGCAGCTTCCCCGGACTAGCAAGGACAGATACGCAGTATTTT. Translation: CASSFPGLARTDTQYF.

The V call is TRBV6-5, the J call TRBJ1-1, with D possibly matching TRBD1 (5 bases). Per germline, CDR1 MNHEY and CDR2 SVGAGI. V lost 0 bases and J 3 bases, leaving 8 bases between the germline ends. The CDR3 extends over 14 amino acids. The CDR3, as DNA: TGTGCCAGCAGTTACTCGGGGGAGGACACTGAAGCTTTCTTT. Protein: CASSYSGEDTEAFF.

CDR3 bases: TGTGCCAGCAGTGGTGACGGCCTATGGGCCTACACCTTC. Protein product: CASSGDGLWAYTF. This chain connects TRBV28 to TRBJ1-2; D not resolved. Germline assignment: CDR1 MDHEN and CDR2 SYDVKM. The CDR3 length is 13 residues. The V gene lost 5 bases and the J gene lost 10 bases, with 17 bases spanning the gap.

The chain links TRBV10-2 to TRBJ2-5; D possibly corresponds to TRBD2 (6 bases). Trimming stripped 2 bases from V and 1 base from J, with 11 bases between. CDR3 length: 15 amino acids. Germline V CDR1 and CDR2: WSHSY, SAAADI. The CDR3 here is CASSERRGGQETQYF. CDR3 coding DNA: TGCGCCAGCAGTGAGAGGAGGGGCGGCCAAGAGACCCAGTACTTC.

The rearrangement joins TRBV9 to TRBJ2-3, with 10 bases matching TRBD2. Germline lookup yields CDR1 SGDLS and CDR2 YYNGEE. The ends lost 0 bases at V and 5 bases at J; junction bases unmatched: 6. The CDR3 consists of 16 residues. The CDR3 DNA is TGTGCCAGCAGCGTAGATCGAGCGGGGGGGGTAGATACGCAGTATTTT. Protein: CASSVDRAGGVDTQYF.

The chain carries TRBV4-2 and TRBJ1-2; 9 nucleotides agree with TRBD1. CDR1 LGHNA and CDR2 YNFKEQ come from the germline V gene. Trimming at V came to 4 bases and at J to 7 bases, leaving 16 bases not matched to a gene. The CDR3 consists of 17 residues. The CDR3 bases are TGTGCCAGCAGCCGACGCGAAGAAAGGGACAGGGCGAGTGGCTACACCTTC. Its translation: CASSRREERDRASGYTF.

CDR3 residues: CASSLVRVKSNEKLFF. The CDR3 DNA sequence: TGTGCCAGCAGCTTAGTGCGGGTGAAATCAAATGAAAAACTGTTTTTT. V gene TRBV7-8 combines with J gene TRBJ1-4, with D hard to call. Per the germline V gene, CDR1 is SGHVS and CDR2 is FQNEAQ. Trimming removed 1 base at V and 5 bases at J, with 14 bases between. There are 16 residues in the CDR3.

In nucleotides, the CDR3 is TGTGCCAGCAGTTTATTACGCGGACTAGCGGGGGGCTTAGGGGGTGAGCAGTTCTTC. Translating gives CASSLLRGLAGGLGGEQFF. The chain recombines TRBV27 with TRBJ2-1; 14 positions agree with TRBD2. Germline V gene sequence: CDR1 MNHEY, CDR2 SMNVEV (reference sequence). The trim removed 1 base at V and 9 bases at J, leaving 14 bases unmatched. The CDR3 consists of 19 residues.